This is a list of T cell receptor beta chains from one sample in a study of cytomegalovirus exposure and HLA in healthy donors. The assay was immunoSEQ multiplex PCR, and TCRdb's table has in-frame clones only and misses some. The sample shows about 110,000 clones, about 73% of them seen only once. The sequenced sample consisted of PBMCs. These receptors all stem from a woman aged 40-49 years in good health and CMV-seronegative. Each CDR3 is given with its conserved first and last residue. A D gene is named only where the DNA matches it firmly. Some rows have no size entry. The others give once, few or many, or a class for an expanded clone.

clone size: NA
D gene: TRBD2
CDR3 length: 17
V gene: TRBV7-3
J gene: TRBJ2-7
CDR3 DNA: TGTGCCAGCAGCTTACTAAAGCGAGCGGGAGGCCACTACGAGCAGTACTTC
CDR3 protein: CASSLLKRAGGHYEQYF

clone size: NA
D gene: NA
CDR3 length: 14
V gene: TRBV7-2
J gene: TRBJ2-5
CDR3 DNA: TGTGCCAGCAGCTTAGCCTCGGGTAGGGAGACCCAGTACTTC
CDR3 protein: CASSLASGRETQYF

clone size: NA
D gene: NA
CDR3 length: 15
V gene: TRBV7-2
J gene: TRBJ2-3
CDR3 DNA: TGTGCCAGCAGCTTAGAAACAGGGCGAACGGATACGCAGTATTTT
CDR3 protein: CASSLETGRTDTQYF

clone size: few
D gene: TRBD1
CDR3 length: 13
V gene: TRBV7-6
J gene: TRBJ2-7
CDR3 DNA: TGTGCCAGCAGCTTCGGGACAGACTACGAGCAGTACTTC
CDR3 protein: CASSFGTDYEQYF

clone size: NA
D gene: NA
CDR3 length: 14
V gene: TRBV19
J gene: TRBJ2-5
CDR3 DNA: TGTGCCAGTAGTATAAGTCCAGAAGAAGAGACCCAGTACTTC
CDR3 protein: CASSISPEEETQYF

clone size: NA
D gene: NA
CDR3 length: 15
V gene: TRBV11-2
J gene: TRBJ1-6
CDR3 DNA: TGTGCCAGCCTAGGCGGGGGTAAACATAATTCACCCCTCCACTTT
CDR3 protein: CASLGGGKHNSPLHF

clone size: NA
D gene: TRBD2
CDR3 length: 14
V gene: TRBV7-9
J gene: TRBJ2-1
CDR3 DNA: TGTGCCAGCAGCTTACCAGCGGGAGGGAATGAGCAGTTCTTC
CDR3 protein: CASSLPAGGNEQFF

clone size: NA
D gene: NA
CDR3 length: 14
V gene: TRBV5-1
J gene: TRBJ1-3
CDR3 DNA: TGCGCCAGCAGTAGTACAGGACCTGGAAACACCATATATTTT
CDR3 protein: CASSSTGPGNTIYF

clone size: NA
D gene: TRBD1
CDR3 length: 15
V gene: TRBV10-3
J gene: TRBJ2-1
CDR3 DNA: TGTGCCATCAGTGAGTTGGACAGGGAAGACAATGAGCAGTTCTTC
CDR3 protein: CAISELDREDNEQFF

clone size: NA
D gene: NA
CDR3 length: 18
V gene: TRBV5-1
J gene: TRBJ2-6
CDR3 DNA: TGCGCCAGCAGCGAATGGACAGTCACTAGGTCGGGGGCCAACGTCCTGACTTTC
CDR3 protein: CASSEWTVTRSGANVLTF

clone size: once
D gene: NA
CDR3 length: 13
V gene: TRBV4-1
J gene: TRBJ1-1
CDR3 DNA: TGCGCCAGCAGCATCGGACAGTACACTGAAGCTTTCTTT
CDR3 protein: CASSIGQYTEAFF

clone size: few
D gene: NA
CDR3 length: 15
V gene: TRBV7-2
J gene: TRBJ1-5
CDR3 DNA: TGTGCCAGCAGCTTAGGGGGAGGTCGCAATCAGCCCCAGCATTTT
CDR3 protein: CASSLGGGRNQPQHF

clone size: NA
D gene: TRBD1
CDR3 length: 14
V gene: TRBV19
J gene: TRBJ1-1
CDR3 DNA: TGTGCCAGTAGATTGAACAGGGGGCGTACTGAAGCTTTCTTT
CDR3 protein: CASRLNRGRTEAFF

clone size: few
D gene: NA
CDR3 length: 17
V gene: TRBV9
J gene: TRBJ1-3
CDR3 DNA: TGTGCCAGCAGCGTAGGGAATCAGGGGTTTGGACCAAACACCATATATTTT
CDR3 protein: CASSVGNQGFGPNTIYF

clone size: few
D gene: NA
CDR3 length: 15
V gene: TRBV4-3
J gene: TRBJ2-2
CDR3 DNA: TGCGCCAGCAGCCAAGAAGAAGAGGGCGCCGGGGAGCTGTTTTTT
CDR3 protein: CASSQEEEGAGELFF

clone size: NA
D gene: NA
CDR3 length: 14
V gene: TRBV10-3
J gene: TRBJ2-7
CDR3 DNA: TGTGCCATCAGCGGCGGAGGAAACCCCTACGAGCAGTACTTC
CDR3 protein: CAISGGGNPYEQYF

clone size: NA
D gene: NA
CDR3 length: 14
V gene: TRBV6-5
J gene: TRBJ2-1
CDR3 DNA: TGTGCCAGCAGCAGGAGGGAATCCTACAATGAGCAGTTCTTC
CDR3 protein: CASSRRESYNEQFF

clone size: NA
D gene: TRBD1
CDR3 length: 15
V gene: TRBV2
J gene: TRBJ1-1
CDR3 DNA: TGTGCCAGCAGTGAGAACAGGGGTGTATACACTGAAGCTTTCTTT
CDR3 protein: CASSENRGVYTEAFF

clone size: few
D gene: NA
CDR3 length: 14
V gene: TRBV9
J gene: TRBJ2-5
CDR3 DNA: TGTGCCAGCAGCGTAGGAGGTAGCTCCGAGACCCAGTACTTC
CDR3 protein: CASSVGGSSETQYF

clone size: few
D gene: NA
CDR3 length: 16
V gene: TRBV19
J gene: TRBJ1-5
CDR3 DNA: TGTGCCAGTAGGAGATCGGGTTCGAGGCTAGGCCAGCCCCAGCATTTT
CDR3 protein: CASRRSGSRLGQPQHF

clone size: NA
D gene: NA
CDR3 length: 15
V gene: TRBV11-2
J gene: TRBJ2-5
CDR3 DNA: TGTGCCAGCAGCGAGGGGGGGACACCAGGTCAGGCCCAGTACTTC
CDR3 protein: CASSEGGTPGQAQYF

clone size: NA
D gene: NA
CDR3 length: 18
V gene: TRBV18
J gene: TRBJ2-6
CDR3 DNA: TGTGCCAGCTCACTCACTCGACAGGTGACCTCTGGGGCCAACGTCCTGACTTTC
CDR3 protein: CASSLTRQVTSGANVLTF

clone size: NA
D gene: NA
CDR3 length: 13
V gene: TRBV6-5
J gene: TRBJ1-2
CDR3 DNA: TGTGCCAGCAGCCGCAGGGATAACTATGGCTACACCTTC
CDR3 protein: CASSRRDNYGYTF

clone size: NA
D gene: TRBD1
CDR3 length: 18
V gene: TRBV6-1
J gene: TRBJ2-5
CDR3 DNA: TGTGCCAGCAGTGAAGGGACGGAACAGGGGGCCCCGATTTGGGAGCAGTACTTC
CDR3 protein: CASSEGTEQGAPIWEQYF

clone size: many
D gene: NA
CDR3 length: 16
V gene: TRBV4-3
J gene: TRBJ1-5
CDR3 DNA: TGCGCCAGCAGCCAAGATGAAGCAGGGTCCAACCAGCCCCAGCATTTT
CDR3 protein: CASSQDEAGSNQPQHF

clone size: NA
D gene: NA
CDR3 length: 16
V gene: TRBV6-5
J gene: TRBJ1-3
CDR3 DNA: TGTGCCAGCAGTTACACCTCCCCTTTGGACAGAAACACCATATATTTT
CDR3 protein: CASSYTSPLDRNTIYF

clone size: NA
D gene: NA
CDR3 length: 18
V gene: TRBV25-1
J gene: TRBJ2-6
CDR3 DNA: TGTGCCAGCAGTGAACACGCAGGGCAACCCTCTGGGGCCAACGTCCTGACTTTC
CDR3 protein: CASSEHAGQPSGANVLTF

clone size: NA
D gene: NA
CDR3 length: 12
V gene: TRBV29-1
J gene: TRBJ2-7
CDR3 DNA: TGCAGCGTTGACAGGGATGGAGACGAGCAGTACTTC
CDR3 protein: CSVDRDGDEQYF

clone size: once
D gene: NA
CDR3 length: 15
V gene: TRBV11-3
J gene: TRBJ2-1
CDR3 DNA: TGTGCCAGCAGCTTAGGAGGGAGGCAGGACAATGAGCAGTTCTTC
CDR3 protein: CASSLGGRQDNEQFF

clone size: NA
D gene: NA
CDR3 length: 15
V gene: TRBV7-3
J gene: TRBJ2-2
CDR3 DNA: TGTGCCAGCAGCCCTCTCAGGGGTGGGGCCGGGGAGCTGTTTTTT
CDR3 protein: CASSPLRGGAGELFF

clone size: NA
D gene: NA
CDR3 length: 13
V gene: TRBV7-3
J gene: TRBJ1-2
CDR3 DNA: TGTGCCAGCAGTAGGGAGGAGGGCGAGGGCTACACCTTC
CDR3 protein: CASSREEGEGYTF

clone size: NA
D gene: NA
CDR3 length: 15
V gene: TRBV7-9
J gene: TRBJ1-2
CDR3 DNA: TGTGCCAGCAGCCCACCCACAGTTCGGGGAAACGGCTACACCTTC
CDR3 protein: CASSPPTVRGNGYTF

clone size: NA
D gene: NA
CDR3 length: 15
V gene: TRBV19
J gene: TRBJ2-7
CDR3 DNA: TGTGCCAGTAGCCCTGACAAAAACCTCCGCTACGAGCAGTACTTC
CDR3 protein: CASSPDKNLRYEQYF

clone size: NA
D gene: TRBD2
CDR3 length: 14
V gene: TRBV27
J gene: TRBJ2-3
CDR3 DNA: TGTGCCAGCAGGCGGACTAGCTCACGGGATACGCAGTATTTT
CDR3 protein: CASRRTSSRDTQYF

clone size: NA
D gene: TRBD1
CDR3 length: 15
V gene: TRBV4-3
J gene: TRBJ2-1
CDR3 DNA: TGCGCCAGCAGCCCAGGGACAGGGGACTACAATGAGCAGTTCTTC
CDR3 protein: CASSPGTGDYNEQFF

clone size: NA
D gene: TRBD1
CDR3 length: 18
V gene: TRBV9
J gene: TRBJ1-1
CDR3 DNA: TGTGCCAGCAGCCCCACAAATCGGCCCGGGACAGGGAACACTGAAGCTTTCTTT
CDR3 protein: CASSPTNRPGTGNTEAFF

clone size: NA
D gene: NA
CDR3 length: 19
V gene: TRBV9
J gene: TRBJ2-1
CDR3 DNA: TGTGCCAGCAGCGTAGTAGGGGGTCTCAACTACGACAACTACAATGAGCAGTTCTTC
CDR3 protein: CASSVVGGLNYDNYNEQFF

clone size: NA
D gene: TRBD1
CDR3 length: 15
V gene: TRBV7-9
J gene: TRBJ1-1
CDR3 DNA: TGTGCCAGCAGCTCAGGACAGGGGTTGGCCACTGAAGCTTTCTTT
CDR3 protein: CASSSGQGLATEAFF

clone size: NA
D gene: TRBD1
CDR3 length: 13
V gene: TRBV7-2
J gene: TRBJ1-5
CDR3 DNA: TGTGCCAGCAGCTGGACAGGGAACCAGCCCCAGCATTTT
CDR3 protein: CASSWTGNQPQHF

clone size: NA
D gene: TRBD1
CDR3 length: 12
V gene: TRBV10-3
J gene: TRBJ2-7
CDR3 DNA: TGTGCCATGGGGACAGCCTCCTACGAGCAGTACTTC
CDR3 protein: CAMGTASYEQYF